This note documents a single T cell receptor (beta chain) sequence. These data are taken from a study of neoadjuvant anti-PD-1 for oral cavity cancer. Time point noted: after neoadjuvant nivolumab, at surgical resection. The germline gives CDR1 MNHNS, CDR2 SASEGT. The CDR3 consists of 19 residues. Trimming took 1 base from V and 7 from J; bases not matched to a gene: 17. TCRdb's copy holds only in-frame clones and misses some; the assay was immunoSEQ multiplex PCR. The sample carries about 10,000 clones, about 64% recorded once. This clonotype was sampled from a person between 35 and 79 years old with oral cavity squamous cell carcinoma. The V call is TRBV6-1, the J call TRBJ2-7, with TRBD2 matching 12 bases. The sample consisted of tumor tissue, taken after nivolumab (anti-PD-1) treatment. CDR3 DNA: TGTGCCAGCAGTGAAGGGCCTAAAACAACTAGCGGGAGGAAGGTGGAGCAGTACTTC. It yields the protein CASSEGPKTTSGRKVEQYF.